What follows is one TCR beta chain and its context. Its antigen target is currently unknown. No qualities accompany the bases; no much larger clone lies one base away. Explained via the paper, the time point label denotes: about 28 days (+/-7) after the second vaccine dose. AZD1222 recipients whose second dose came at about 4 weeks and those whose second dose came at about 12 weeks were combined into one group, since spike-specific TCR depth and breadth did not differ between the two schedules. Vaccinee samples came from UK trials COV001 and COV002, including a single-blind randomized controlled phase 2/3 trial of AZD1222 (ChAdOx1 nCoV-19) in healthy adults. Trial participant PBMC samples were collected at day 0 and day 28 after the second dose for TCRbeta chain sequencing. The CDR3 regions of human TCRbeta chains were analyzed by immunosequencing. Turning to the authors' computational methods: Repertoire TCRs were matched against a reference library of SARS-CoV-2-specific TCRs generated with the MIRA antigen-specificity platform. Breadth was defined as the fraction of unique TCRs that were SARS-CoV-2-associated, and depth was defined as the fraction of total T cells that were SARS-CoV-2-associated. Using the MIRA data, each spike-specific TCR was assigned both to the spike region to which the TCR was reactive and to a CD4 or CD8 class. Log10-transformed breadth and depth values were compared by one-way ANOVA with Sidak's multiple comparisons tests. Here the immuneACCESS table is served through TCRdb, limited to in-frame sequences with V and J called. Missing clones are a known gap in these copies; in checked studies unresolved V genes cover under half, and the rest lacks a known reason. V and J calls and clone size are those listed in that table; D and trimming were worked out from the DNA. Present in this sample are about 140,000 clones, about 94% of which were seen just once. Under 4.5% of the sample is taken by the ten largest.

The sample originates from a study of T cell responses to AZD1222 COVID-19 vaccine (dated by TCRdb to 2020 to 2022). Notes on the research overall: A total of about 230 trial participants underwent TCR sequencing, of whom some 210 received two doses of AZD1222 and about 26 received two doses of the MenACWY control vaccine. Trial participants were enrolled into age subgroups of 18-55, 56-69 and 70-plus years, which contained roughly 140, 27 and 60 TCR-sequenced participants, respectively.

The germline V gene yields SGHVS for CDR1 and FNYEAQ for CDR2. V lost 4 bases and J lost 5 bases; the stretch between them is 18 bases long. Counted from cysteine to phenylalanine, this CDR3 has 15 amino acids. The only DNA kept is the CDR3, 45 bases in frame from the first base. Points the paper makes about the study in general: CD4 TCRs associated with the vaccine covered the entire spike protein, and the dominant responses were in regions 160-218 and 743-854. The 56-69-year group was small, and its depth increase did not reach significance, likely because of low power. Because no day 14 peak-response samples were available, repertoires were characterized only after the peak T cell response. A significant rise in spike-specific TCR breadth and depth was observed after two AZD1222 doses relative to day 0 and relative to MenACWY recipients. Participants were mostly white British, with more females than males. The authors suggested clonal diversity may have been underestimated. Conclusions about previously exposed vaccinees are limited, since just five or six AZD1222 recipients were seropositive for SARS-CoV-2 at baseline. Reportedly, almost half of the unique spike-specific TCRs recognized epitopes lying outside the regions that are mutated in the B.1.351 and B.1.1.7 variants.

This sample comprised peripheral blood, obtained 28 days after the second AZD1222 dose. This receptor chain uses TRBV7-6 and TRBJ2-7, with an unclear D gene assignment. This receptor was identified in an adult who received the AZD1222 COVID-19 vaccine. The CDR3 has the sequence CASSSGAETFDEQYF. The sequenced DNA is TGTGCCAGCAGCTCGGGCGCAGAGACATTCGACGAGCAGTACTTC.